This T cell receptor (beta chain) was recovered during a study of blood T cell repertoires in COVID-19. Study in general: From T cells, B-cell-depleted T cells, or PBMCs came the material, which was cDNA or gDNA.

The germline V gene encodes CDR1 ENHRY and CDR2 SYGVKD. The CDR3 is 16 amino acids. With 4 bases removed from V and 2 bases from J, the gap between germline ends came to 16 bases. Measured with immunoSEQ multiplex PCR; TCRdb has only the in-frame clones, and not every one. The data contain under 400,000 clones, roughly 90% of them seen just once; the ten biggest clones take up 2.9%. Sequencing was carried out using peripheral blood. The sequence was collected from a woman aged 25-40 years with COVID-19, enrolled during active disease. The chain links TRBV10-3 to TRBJ2-3; D is possibly TRBD2 (5 bases). CDR3 sequence reads: CAISGGSTRSTDTQYF. The CDR3 DNA sequence: TGTGCCATCAGTGGCGGCTCAACTAGATCCACAGATACGCAGTATTTT.